What follows are 17 T cell receptor beta chains derived from one specimen sequenced in a study of T cell responses to AZD1222 COVID-19 vaccine. Assay: immunoSEQ multiplex PCR; the TCRdb copy retains only in-frame clones and omits some. In the table there are some 190,000 clones, about 94% of which are singletons. Sequencing was performed on peripheral blood, taken 28 days after the second dose of the MenACWY control vaccine. The receptors come from an adult who received the MenACWY meningococcal vaccine as a control.

The chain employs TRBV7-8 and TRBJ1-2; tentative D call: TRBD1 (5 bases). Trimming stripped 5 bases from V and 5 bases from J, with 12 bases between. This CDR3 region has 13 residues. CDR1 SGHVS and CDR2 FQNEAQ come from the germline V gene. The DNA of the CDR3 is TGTGCCAGCAGCCGGGACGGGGGGTATGGCTACACCTTC. Its translation is CASSRDGGYGYTF.

This clone has more than one count but fewer than ten. V usage is TRBV5-1 and J usage is TRBJ1-4; TRBD1 matches at 10 bases. Germline values: CDR1 SGHRS, CDR2 YFSETQ. The CDR3 sequence is 14 residues long. Unmatched junction bases numbered 0, after V lost 0 bases and J lost 7 bases. CDR3 region: CASSLGQGAEKLFF. CDR3 nucleotide sequence: TGCGCCAGCAGCTTGGGACAGGGGGCTGAAAAACTGTTTTTT.

This chain joins TRBV10-3 and TRBJ2-3; 7 bases are a match to TRBD2. The CDR3 is 14 residues long. From germline, CDR1 is ENHRY and CDR2 SYGVKD. V shed 2 bases, J shed 2 bases, and the junction held 1 base outside the gene matches. The CDR3 spells CAISEERDTDTQYF. The CDR3, as DNA: TGTGCCATCAGTGAGGAGCGGGACACAGATACGCAGTATTTT.

The chain links TRBV28 to TRBJ2-7; a possible D gene is TRBD1 (5 bases). From germline, CDR1 is MDHEN and CDR2 SYDVKM. The CDR3 extends over 13 amino acids. V was cut by 2 bases and J by 3 bases, with 8 bases left in between. The CDR3 nucleotides read TGTGCCAGCAGTTTACACAGGAGCTACGAGCAGTACTTC. This sequence encodes CASSLHRSYEQYF.

V and J are TRBV28 and TRBJ1-5; possibly TRBD1 for D (5 bases). The V gene lost 5 bases and the J gene lost 15 bases, with 26 bases spanning the gap. Germline V gene data show CDR1 as MDHEN and CDR2 as SYDVKM. CDR3 length: 15 amino acids. For the CDR3, the DNA is TGTGCCAGCAGTCTAACCGACCAGGGTTTGGATGGTGGGCATTTT. As protein: CASSLTDQGLDGGHF.

This clone appeared a single time. The rearrangement joins TRBV28 to TRBJ2-7; TRBD2 agrees at 9 bases. With 5 bases clipped from V and 2 bases from J, the junction kept 19 bases outside the gene matches. CDR1 and CDR2 (germline): MDHEN, SYDVKM. The CDR3 consists of 19 residues. Written as DNA, the CDR3 is TGTGCCAGCAGTATCTCCAGGGCCGGGAGTAGCGGGAGACCCTACGAGCAGTACTTC. It specifies CASSISRAGSSGRPYEQYF.

This sequence joins TRBV7-2 and TRBJ2-6; TRBD1 might be the D (5 bases). The CDR3 spans 15 residues. CDR1 and CDR2 from the germline V gene are SGHTA and FQGNSA. V was cut by 5 bases and J by 0 bases, with 8 bases left in between. The CDR3 loop reads CASSPQGSGANVLTF. The CDR3 nucleotides are TGTGCCAGCAGCCCCCAGGGCTCTGGGGCCAACGTCCTGACTTTC.

A note on this clone: Other DNA sequences in the sample encode the same CDR3. This chain links TRBV28 with TRBJ2-7, with D hard to call. CDR3 length: 11 amino acids. V shed 2 bases and J shed 3 bases, with 2 bases lying between them. The germline V gene has CDR1 MDHEN and CDR2 SYDVKM. The CDR3 nucleotides are TGTGCCAGCAGTTTAGGCTACGAGCAGTACTTC. Its translation: CASSLGYEQYF.

This chain connects TRBV7-2 to TRBJ2-3; D is unresolved. CDR3 size: 15 residues. Trimming shortened V by 2 bases and J by 4 bases, and 13 bases separated the two germline ends. The V gene's germline CDR1 is SGHTA and CDR2 FQGNSA. The DNA for the CDR3 is TGTGCCAGCAGCTTATTACAGTTTTCTTCAGATACGCAGTATTTT. Protein sequence: CASSLLQFSSDTQYF.

The count of this clone is one. The gene calls are TRBV5-1 and TRBJ2-2, with TRBD2 identical over 8 bases. V trimming: 0 bases; J trimming: 6 bases; junction bases outside the gene matches: 4. Germline V CDR1 and CDR2: SGHRS, YFSETQ. The CDR3 has 15 residues. The CDR3 coding sequence is TGCGCCAGCAGCTTGGACGGGAGGGCTCCCGGGGAGCTGTTTTTT. This codes for CASSLDGRAPGELFF.

The chain couples TRBV21-1 to TRBJ1-5. TRBV21-1 is marked as a pseudogene. The CDR3 runs 18 residues. The CDR3 nucleotides are TGTGCCAGCAGCAAAGATCGGAGGGGACTATATAGCAATCAGCCCCAGCATTTT. This translates into CASSKDRRGLYSNQPQHF.

The rearrangement joins TRBV27 to TRBJ2-7, with 7 bases that match TRBD1. J lost 7 bases, V lost 6 bases, and 6 bases had no gene match. Germline V gene data show CDR1 as MNHEY and CDR2 as SMNVEV (reference sequence). The CDR3 covers 12 residues. The CDR3 bases are TGTGCCAGCAGACAGGGGCCGTTGGAGCAGTACTTC. This sequence encodes CASRQGPLEQYF.

The chain employs TRBV19 and TRBJ2-2; TRBD1 aligns across 8 bases. The V gene end was trimmed by 7 bases and the J gene end by 0 bases; junction bases not matched to a gene: 10. Germline-derived CDR1 and CDR2 are LNHDA and SQIVND (reference sequence). This CDR3 comprises 17 residues. The CDR3 DNA sequence: TGTGCCAGTATGAGGAAGAGGACAGGGCCGAACACCGGGGAGCTGTTTTTT. It codes for CASMRKRTGPNTGELFF.

J is TRBJ2-1 and V is TRBV2; D remains ambiguous. The CDR3 sequence is 13 residues long. The ends were cut back, 2 bases at V and 11 bases at J, with 13 bases in the middle. Germline V gene lookup returns CDR1 SNHLY and CDR2 FYNNEI. The CDR3 nucleotides are TGTGCCAGCAGTGAAACTACCTCTGTTCAGCAGTTCTTC. This encodes CASSETTSVQQFF.

On this clone itself: The same CDR3 is also encoded by other DNA sequences in this sample. CDR3 nucleotide sequence: TGTGCCAGCAGCTTAGGGACGGGGGAGCTGTTTTTT. Translation: CASSLGTGELFF. This rearrangement joins TRBV7-9 to TRBJ2-2; no clear D gene. The germline V gene has CDR1 SEHNR and CDR2 FQNEAQ (reference sequence). This CDR3 region has 12 residues. V was shortened by 1 base and J by 8 bases, with 5 bases between the two germline ends.

V is TRBV6-5 and J is TRBJ2-7; TRBD2 might be the D (5 bases). Germline V gives CDR1 MNHEY, CDR2 SVGAGI. The CDR3 loop spans 16 amino acids. Trimming shortened V by 2 bases and J by 0 bases, and 14 bases separated the two germline ends. The chain's CDR3 is CASSYPHSSSSYEQYF. The CDR3 DNA is TGTGCCAGCAGTTACCCCCATTCTAGCAGCTCCTACGAGCAGTACTTC.

V is TRBV7-8 and J is TRBJ2-1; D is ambiguous. Germline CDR1 and CDR2: SGHVS and FQNEAQ. V was cut by 8 bases and J by 0 bases, with 14 bases left in between. The CDR3 is made up of 15 amino acids. The CDR3 region has the DNA TGTGCCAGCGGATTGACTTGGGGCTCCTACAATGAGCAGTTCTTC. Protein: CASGLTWGSYNEQFF.